The 11 T cell receptor beta chains below all came from one sample that was sequenced in a study of beta chain features in type 1 diabetes. The sequenced template was cDNA made from the entire isolated RNA. The repertoire was sequenced with immunoSEQ multiplex PCR; TCRdb's copy has only in-frame clones and lacks some. The sample records about 350,000 clones, less than 20% being singletons. Source material: naive CD4+ T cells from blood. The source is a woman under 30 in good health.

The table lists this clone with a few counts. This chain joins TRBV7-9 and TRBJ2-1; 10 bases are a match to TRBD2. The length of the CDR3 is 19 residues. V was clipped by 0 bases and J by 3 bases; unmatched bases: 11. CDR1 SEHNR and CDR2 FQNEAQ come from the germline V gene (reference sequence). The CDR3 bases are TGTGCCAGCAGCTTAGCAGAGGGCCATAGCGGGAGGATCTACAATGAGCAGTTCTTC. Its protein is CASSLAEGHSGRIYNEQFF.

This sequence joins TRBV7-9 and TRBJ1-2; 8 bases are a match to TRBD1. Germline V CDR1 and CDR2: SEHNR, FQNEAQ (reference sequence). Germline trimming cut 4 bases from V and 4 bases from J; bases unmatched to any gene: 8. The CDR3 runs 15 residues. The CDR3 bases are TGTGCCAGCAGCTCGGACAGGGAGAGGGGCTATGGCTACACCTTC. As protein: CASSSDRERGYGYTF.

This chain links TRBV7-6 with TRBJ2-1; 8 bases fit TRBD2. The germline gives CDR1 SGHVS, CDR2 FNYEAQ. V gave up 1 base and J gave up 8 bases; unmatched junction bases: 7. The CDR3 contains 15 residues. DNA for the CDR3: TGTGCCAGCAGCTTAGACGGGAGGGCCGGGGATGAGCAGTTCTTC. It translates to CASSLDGRAGDEQFF.

There are a few counts of this clone. The gene calls are TRBV4-1 and TRBJ1-1; D might be TRBD1 (5 bases). Germline V gene data show CDR1 as MGHRA and CDR2 as YSYEKL. This CDR3 comprises 13 residues. Trimming removed 2 bases from V and 5 bases from J, with 9 bases in between. The CDR3 nucleotides are TGCGCCAGCAGCCAACTTGACAGTACTGAAGCTTTCTTT. This sequence encodes CASSQLDSTEAFF.

The V gene is TRBV30, the J gene TRBJ1-1; D unclear. V was clipped by 2 bases and J by 4 bases, with 11 bases between them. CDR1 and CDR2 (germline): GTSNPN, SVGIG (reference sequence). This CDR3 has 13 residues. The CDR3 bases are TGTGCCTGGAGTTCCCGTTTTTCCACTGAAGCTTTCTTT. Translation gives CAWSSRFSTEAFF.

This clone was recorded a few times. The J gene is TRBJ2-7, the V gene TRBV30; D unresolved. This CDR3 comprises 16 residues. CDR1 is GTSNPN, CDR2 SVGIG, per germline (reference sequence). V lost 0 bases and J lost 3, with 18 bases in between. This CDR3 is CAWSVRGYYNLYEQYF. CDR3 nucleotides: TGTGCCTGGAGTGTGAGAGGATACTATAACCTCTACGAGCAGTACTTC.

The V gene is TRBV19, the J gene TRBJ2-5; 7 nucleotides line up with TRBD1. J lost 4 bases, V lost 7 bases, and 9 bases had no gene match. Germline V gene sequence: CDR1 LNHDA, CDR2 SQIVND (reference sequence). CDR3 length: 14 amino acids. This CDR3 is CASMGRGQTETQYF. CDR3 nucleotide sequence: TGTGCCAGTATGGGAAGGGGGCAGACAGAGACCCAGTACTTC.

This clone was counted only a few times. V is TRBV27 and J is TRBJ2-1, with TRBD2 identical over 11 bases. The CDR3 contains 17 residues. Germline V gives CDR1 MNHEY, CDR2 SMNVEV (reference sequence). Trimming at V came to 7 bases and at J to 5 bases, leaving 13 bases not matched to a gene. The CDR3 DNA sequence: TGTGCCAGCATGAGCCTAGCGGGGGGCCCTCCAAACAATGAGCAGTTCTTC. It yields the protein CASMSLAGGPPNNEQFF.

This clone came up a few times. The CDR3 nucleotides are TGTGCCAGCCGGGGACAGACGAACACTGAAGCTTTCTTT. Its protein is CASRGQTNTEAFF. V is TRBV9 and J is TRBJ1-1; TRBD1 matches 7 bases. The trim removed 7 bases at V and 1 base at J, leaving 4 bases unmatched. The CDR3 contains 13 residues. The germline CDR1 and CDR2 sequences are SGDLS and YYNGEE.

This clone has only a few counts. The chain is built from TRBV7-3 and TRBJ1-1; D unclear. The germline V and J ends were trimmed by 0 bases and 3 bases, with 5 bases remaining between them. Germline CDR1 and CDR2: SGHTA and FQGTGA. This CDR3 comprises 13 residues. The CDR3 nucleotides read TGTGCCAGCAGCTTAACGAGAGACACTGAAGCTTTCTTT. Its protein is CASSLTRDTEAFF.

This chain joins TRBV5-1 and TRBJ2-1; D is perhaps TRBD2 (6 bases). Germline CDR1 SGHRS, CDR2 YFSETQ. V gave up 0 bases and J gave up 1 base, with 8 bases separating them. This CDR3 has 15 residues. For the CDR3, the DNA is TGCGCCAGCAGCTTGGAGGGGACTTCCTACAATGAGCAGTTCTTC. Translation: CASSLEGTSYNEQFF.